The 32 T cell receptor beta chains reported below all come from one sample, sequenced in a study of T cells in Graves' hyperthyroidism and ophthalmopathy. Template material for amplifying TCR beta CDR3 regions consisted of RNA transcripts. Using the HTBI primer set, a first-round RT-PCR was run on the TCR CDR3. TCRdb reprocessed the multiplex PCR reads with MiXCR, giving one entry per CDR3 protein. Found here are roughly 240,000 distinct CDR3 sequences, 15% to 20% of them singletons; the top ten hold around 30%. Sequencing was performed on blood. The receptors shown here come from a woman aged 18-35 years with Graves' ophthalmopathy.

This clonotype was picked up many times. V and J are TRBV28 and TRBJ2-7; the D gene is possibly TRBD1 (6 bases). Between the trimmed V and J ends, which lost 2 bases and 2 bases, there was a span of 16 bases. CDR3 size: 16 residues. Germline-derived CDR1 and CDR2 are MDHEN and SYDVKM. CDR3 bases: TGTGCCAGCAGTTTACTGGGTTGGGACAAACCCTACGAGCAGTACTTC. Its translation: CASSLLGWDKPYEQYF.

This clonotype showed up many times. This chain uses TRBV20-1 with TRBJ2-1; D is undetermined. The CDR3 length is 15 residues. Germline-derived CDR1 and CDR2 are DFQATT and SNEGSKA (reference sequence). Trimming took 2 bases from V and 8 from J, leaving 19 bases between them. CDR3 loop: CSARSLDRAFDEQFF. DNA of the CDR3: TGCAGTGCTAGATCCCTAGACCGAGCTTTCGATGAGCAGTTCTTC.

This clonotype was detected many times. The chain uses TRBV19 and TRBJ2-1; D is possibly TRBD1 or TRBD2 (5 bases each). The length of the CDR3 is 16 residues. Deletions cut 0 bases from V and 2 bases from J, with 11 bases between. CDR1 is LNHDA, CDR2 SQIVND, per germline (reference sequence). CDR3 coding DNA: TGTGCCAGTAGTATAGACCGGGGCTCAACCTACAATGAGCAGTTCTTC. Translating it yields CASSIDRGSTYNEQFF.

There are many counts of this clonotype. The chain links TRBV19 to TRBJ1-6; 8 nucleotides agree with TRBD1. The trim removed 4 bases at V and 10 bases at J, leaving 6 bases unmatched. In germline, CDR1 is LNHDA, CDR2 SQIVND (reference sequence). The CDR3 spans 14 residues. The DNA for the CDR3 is TGTGCCAGTAGTACAGACAGGGGAGGATCACCCCTCCACTTT. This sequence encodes CASSTDRGGSPLHF.

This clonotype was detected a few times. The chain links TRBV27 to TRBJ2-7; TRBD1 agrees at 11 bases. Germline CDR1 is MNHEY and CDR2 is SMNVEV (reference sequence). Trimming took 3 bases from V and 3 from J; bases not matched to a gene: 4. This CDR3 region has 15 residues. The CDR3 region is CASSFSGTGGYEQYF. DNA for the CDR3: TGTGCCAGCAGTTTCTCCGGGACAGGGGGCTACGAGCAGTACTTC.

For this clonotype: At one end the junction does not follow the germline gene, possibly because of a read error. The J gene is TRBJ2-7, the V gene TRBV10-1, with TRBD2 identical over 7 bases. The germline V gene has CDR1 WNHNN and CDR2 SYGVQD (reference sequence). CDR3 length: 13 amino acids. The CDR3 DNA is TGCGCCAGCAGTGAGGTGTCTAGCGGCCCCCTGAACTTC. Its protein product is CASSEVSSGPLNF.

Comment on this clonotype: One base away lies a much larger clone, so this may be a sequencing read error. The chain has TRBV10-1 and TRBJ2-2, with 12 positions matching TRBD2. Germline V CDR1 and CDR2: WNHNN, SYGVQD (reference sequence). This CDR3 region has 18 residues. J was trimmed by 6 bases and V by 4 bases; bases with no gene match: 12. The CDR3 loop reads CASSGEPTSGGISGELFF. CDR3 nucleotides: TGCGCCAGCAGTGGGGAACCTACTAGCGGGGGGATTTCCGGGGAGCTGTTTTTT.

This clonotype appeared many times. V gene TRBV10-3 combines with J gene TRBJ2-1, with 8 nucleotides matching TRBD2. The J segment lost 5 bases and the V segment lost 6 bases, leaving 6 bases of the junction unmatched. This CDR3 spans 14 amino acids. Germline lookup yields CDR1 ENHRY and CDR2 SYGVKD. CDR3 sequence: CAISRGGADNEQFF. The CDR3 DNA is TGTGCCATCAGCCGGGGGGGCGCGGACAATGAGCAGTTCTTC.

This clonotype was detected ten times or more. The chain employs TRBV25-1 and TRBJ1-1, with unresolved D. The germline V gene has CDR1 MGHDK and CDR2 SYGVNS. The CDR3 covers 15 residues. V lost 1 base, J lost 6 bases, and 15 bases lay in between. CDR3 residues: CASSEFKGGLAEAFF. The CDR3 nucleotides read TGTGCCAGCAGTGAATTTAAGGGTGGTTTGGCTGAAGCTTTCTTT.

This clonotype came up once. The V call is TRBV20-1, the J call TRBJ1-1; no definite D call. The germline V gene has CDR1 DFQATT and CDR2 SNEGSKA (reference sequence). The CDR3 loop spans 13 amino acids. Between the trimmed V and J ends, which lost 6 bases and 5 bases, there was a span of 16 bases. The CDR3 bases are TGCAGTGCCTGGAGCGCCAGTGGAACTGAAGCTTTCTTT. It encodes CSAWSASGTEAFF.

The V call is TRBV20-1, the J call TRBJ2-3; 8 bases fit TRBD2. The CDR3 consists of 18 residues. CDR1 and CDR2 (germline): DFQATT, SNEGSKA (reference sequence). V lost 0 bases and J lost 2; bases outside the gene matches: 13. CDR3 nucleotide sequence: TGCAGTGCTAGAGACAGGGCGGGGGGCCGTGTCCCCACAGATACGCAGTATTTT. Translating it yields CSARDRAGGRVPTDTQYF.

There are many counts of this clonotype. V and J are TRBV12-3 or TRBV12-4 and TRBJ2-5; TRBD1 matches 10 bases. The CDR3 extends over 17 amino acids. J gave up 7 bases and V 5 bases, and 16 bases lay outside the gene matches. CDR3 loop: CASSRQGARFLHGTQYF. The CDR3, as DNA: TGTGCCAGCAGTCGACAGGGGGCGCGTTTTCTGCACGGGACCCAGTACTTC.

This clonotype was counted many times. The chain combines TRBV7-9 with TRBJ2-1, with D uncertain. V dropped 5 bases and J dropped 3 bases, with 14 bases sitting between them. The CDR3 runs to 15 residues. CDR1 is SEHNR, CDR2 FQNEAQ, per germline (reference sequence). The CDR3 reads CASSPSVGGYNEQFF. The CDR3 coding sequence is TGTGCCAGCAGCCCTTCGGTAGGCGGCTACAATGAGCAGTTCTTC.

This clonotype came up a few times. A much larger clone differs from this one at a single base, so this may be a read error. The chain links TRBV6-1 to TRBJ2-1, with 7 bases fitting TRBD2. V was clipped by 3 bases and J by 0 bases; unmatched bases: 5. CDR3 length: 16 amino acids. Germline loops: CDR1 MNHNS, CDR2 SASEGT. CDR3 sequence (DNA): TGTGCCAGCAGTGACAGCGGGGTGAGCTCCTACAATGAGCAGTTCTTC. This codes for CASSDSGVSSYNEQFF.

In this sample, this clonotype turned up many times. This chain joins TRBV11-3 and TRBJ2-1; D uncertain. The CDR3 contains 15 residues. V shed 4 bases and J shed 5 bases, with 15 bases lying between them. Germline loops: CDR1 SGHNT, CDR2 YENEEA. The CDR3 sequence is CASSSNSRRDNEQFF. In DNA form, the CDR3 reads TGTGCCAGCAGCTCTAATTCACGACGGGACAATGAGCAGTTCTTC.

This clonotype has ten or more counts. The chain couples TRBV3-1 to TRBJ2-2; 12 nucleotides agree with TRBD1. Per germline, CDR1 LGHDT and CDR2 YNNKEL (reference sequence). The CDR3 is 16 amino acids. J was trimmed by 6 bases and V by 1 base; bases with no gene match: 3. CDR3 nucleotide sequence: TGTGCCAGCAGCCAAGTGGGACAGGGGGCTCCCGGGGAGCTGTTTTTT. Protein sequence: CASSQVGQGAPGELFF.

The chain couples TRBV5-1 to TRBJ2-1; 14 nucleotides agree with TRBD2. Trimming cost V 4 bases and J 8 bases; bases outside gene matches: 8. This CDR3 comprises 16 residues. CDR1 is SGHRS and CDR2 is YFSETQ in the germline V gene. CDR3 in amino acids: CASSLGLAGEVDEQFF. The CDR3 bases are TGCGCCAGCAGCCTGGGACTAGCGGGAGAGGTCGATGAGCAGTTCTTC.

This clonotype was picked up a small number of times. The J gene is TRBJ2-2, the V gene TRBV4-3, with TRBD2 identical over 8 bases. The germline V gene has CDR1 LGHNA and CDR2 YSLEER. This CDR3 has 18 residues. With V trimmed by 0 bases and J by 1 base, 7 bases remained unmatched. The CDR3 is CASSQDFGTSGNTGELFF. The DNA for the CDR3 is TGCGCCAGCAGCCAAGATTTTGGAACTAGCGGGAACACCGGGGAGCTGTTTTTT.

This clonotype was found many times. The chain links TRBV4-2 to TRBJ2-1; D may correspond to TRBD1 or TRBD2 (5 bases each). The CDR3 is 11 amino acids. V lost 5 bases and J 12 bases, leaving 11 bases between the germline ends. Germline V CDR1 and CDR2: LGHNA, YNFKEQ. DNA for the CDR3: TGTGCCAGCAGCTCACCGAGGGGGCAGTTCTTC. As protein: CASSSPRGQFF.

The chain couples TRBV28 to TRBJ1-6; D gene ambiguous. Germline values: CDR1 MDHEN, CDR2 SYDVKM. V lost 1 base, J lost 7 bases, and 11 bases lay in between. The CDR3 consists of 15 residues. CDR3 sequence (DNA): TGTGCCAGCAGTTTATTTCCGGGTACAAATTCACCCCTCCACTTT. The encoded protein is CASSLFPGTNSPLHF. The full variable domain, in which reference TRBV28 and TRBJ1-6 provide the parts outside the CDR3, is DVKVTQSSRYLVKRTGEKVFLECVQDMDHENMFWYRQDPGLGLRLIYFSYDVKMKEKGDIPEGYSVSREKKERFSLILESASTNQTSMYLCASSLFPGTNSPLHFGNGTRLTVT.

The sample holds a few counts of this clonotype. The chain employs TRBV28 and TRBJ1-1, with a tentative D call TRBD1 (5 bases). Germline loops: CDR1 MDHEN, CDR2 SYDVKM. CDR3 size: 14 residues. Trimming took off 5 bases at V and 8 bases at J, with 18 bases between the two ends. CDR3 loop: CASSQWMTAGEAFF. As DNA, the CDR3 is TGTGCCAGCAGTCAGTGGATGACAGCAGGGGAAGCTTTCTTT.

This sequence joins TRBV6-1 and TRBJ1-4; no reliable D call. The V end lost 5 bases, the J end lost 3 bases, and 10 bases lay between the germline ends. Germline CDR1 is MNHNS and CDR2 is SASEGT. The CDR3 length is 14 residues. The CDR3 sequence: CASSTPPPNEKLFF. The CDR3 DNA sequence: TGTGCCAGCAGTACCCCACCTCCTAATGAAAAACTGTTTTTT.

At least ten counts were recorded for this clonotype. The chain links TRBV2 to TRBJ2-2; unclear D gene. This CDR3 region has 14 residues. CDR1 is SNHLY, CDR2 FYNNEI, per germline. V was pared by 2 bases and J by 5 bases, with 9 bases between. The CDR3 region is CASSEIKNTGELFF. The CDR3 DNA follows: TGTGCCAGCAGTGAAATTAAGAATACCGGGGAGCTGTTTTTT.

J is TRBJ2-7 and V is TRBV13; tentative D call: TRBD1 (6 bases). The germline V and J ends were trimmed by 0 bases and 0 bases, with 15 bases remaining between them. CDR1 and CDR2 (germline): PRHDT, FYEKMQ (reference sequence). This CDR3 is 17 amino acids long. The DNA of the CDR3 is TGTGCCAGCAGCTTAGGGGACCAAGACAGGAGCTCCTACGAGCAGTACTTC. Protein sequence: CASSLGDQDRSSYEQYF.

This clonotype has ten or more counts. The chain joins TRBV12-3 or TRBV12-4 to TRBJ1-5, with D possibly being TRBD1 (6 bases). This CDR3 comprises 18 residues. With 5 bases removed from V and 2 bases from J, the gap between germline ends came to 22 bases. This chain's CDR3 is CASSLRGGGLQGNQPQHF. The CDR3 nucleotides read TGTGCCAGCAGTCTCCGGGGGGGCGGCCTTCAGGGCAATCAGCCCCAGCATTTT.

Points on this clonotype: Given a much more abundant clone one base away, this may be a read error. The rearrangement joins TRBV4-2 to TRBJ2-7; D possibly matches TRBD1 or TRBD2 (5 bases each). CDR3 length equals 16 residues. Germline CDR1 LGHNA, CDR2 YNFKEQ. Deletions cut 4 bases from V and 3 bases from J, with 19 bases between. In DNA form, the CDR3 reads TGTGCCAGCAGCCCAGGAAGGTCCGGGACCAACTACGAGCAGTACTTC. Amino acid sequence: CASSPGRSGTNYEQYF.

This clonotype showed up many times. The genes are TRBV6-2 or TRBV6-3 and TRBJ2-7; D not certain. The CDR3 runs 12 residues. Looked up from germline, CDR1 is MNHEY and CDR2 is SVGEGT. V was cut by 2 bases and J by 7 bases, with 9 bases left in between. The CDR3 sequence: CASSYGVWEQYF. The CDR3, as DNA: TGTGCCAGCAGTTACGGGGTATGGGAGCAGTACTTC.

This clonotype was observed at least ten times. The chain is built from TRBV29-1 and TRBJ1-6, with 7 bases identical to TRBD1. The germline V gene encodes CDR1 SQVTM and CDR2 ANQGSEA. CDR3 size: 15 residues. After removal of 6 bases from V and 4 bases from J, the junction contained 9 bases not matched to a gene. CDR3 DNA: TGCAGCGTACAAGCCGGGACAGAATATAATTCACCCCTCCACTTT. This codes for CSVQAGTEYNSPLHF. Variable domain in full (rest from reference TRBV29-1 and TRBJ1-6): SAVISQKPSRDICQRGTSLTIQCQVDSQVTMMFWYRQQPGQSLTLIATANQGSEATYESGFVIDKFPISRPNLTFSTLTVSNMSPEDSSIYLCSVQAGTEYNSPLHFGNGTRLTVT.

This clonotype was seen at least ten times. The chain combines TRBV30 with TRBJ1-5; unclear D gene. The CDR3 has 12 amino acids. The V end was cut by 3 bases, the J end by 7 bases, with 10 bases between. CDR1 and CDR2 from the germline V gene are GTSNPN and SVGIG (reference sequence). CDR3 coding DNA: TGTGCCTGGAGAAGCGCGGGACAGCCCCAGCATTTT. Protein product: CAWRSAGQPQHF.

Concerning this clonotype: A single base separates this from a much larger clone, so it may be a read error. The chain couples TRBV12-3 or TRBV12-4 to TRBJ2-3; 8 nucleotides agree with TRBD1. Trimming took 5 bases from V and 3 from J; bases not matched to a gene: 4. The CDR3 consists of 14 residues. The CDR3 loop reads CASSTRQGTDTQYF. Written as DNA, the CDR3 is TGTGCCAGCAGTACGAGACAGGGGACAGATACGCAGTATTTT.

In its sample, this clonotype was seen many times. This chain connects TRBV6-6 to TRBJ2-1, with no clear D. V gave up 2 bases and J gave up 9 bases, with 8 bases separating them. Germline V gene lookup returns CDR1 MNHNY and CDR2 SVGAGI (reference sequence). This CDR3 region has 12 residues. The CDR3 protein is CASSYMMGEQFF. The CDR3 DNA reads TGTGCCAGCAGTTACATGATGGGTGAGCAGTTCTTC.

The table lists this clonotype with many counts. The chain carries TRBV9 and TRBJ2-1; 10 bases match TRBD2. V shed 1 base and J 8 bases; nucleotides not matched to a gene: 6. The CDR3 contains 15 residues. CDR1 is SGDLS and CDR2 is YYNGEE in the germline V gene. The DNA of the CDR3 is TGTGCCAGCAGCGTAAGCGGGAGGGCCCCCGATGAGCAGTTCTTC. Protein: CASSVSGRAPDEQFF.